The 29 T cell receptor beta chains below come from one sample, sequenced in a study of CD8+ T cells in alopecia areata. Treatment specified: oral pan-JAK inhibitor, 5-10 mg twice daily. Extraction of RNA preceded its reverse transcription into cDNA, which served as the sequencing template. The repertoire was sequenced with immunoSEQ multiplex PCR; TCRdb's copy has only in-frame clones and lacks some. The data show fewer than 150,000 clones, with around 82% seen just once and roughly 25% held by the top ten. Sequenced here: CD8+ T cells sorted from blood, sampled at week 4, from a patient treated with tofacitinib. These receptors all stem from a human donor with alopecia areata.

The CDR3 loop is CSVPGPSGEQYF. The DNA for the CDR3 is TGCAGCGTTCCGGGACCCTCGGGGGAGCAGTACTTC. This chain links TRBV29-1 with TRBJ2-7; D assignment may be TRBD1 or TRBD2 (5 bases each). The CDR3 has 12 amino acids. With 5 bases removed from V and 7 bases from J, the gap between germline ends came to 15 bases. The V gene's germline CDR1 is SQVTM and CDR2 ANQGSEA.

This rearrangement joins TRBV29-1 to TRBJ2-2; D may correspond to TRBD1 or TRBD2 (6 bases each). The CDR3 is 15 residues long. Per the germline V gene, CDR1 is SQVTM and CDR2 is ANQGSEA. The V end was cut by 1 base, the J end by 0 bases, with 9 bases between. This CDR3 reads CSVEGRGTNTGELFF. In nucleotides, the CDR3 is TGCAGCGTTGAAGGGAGGGGGACGAACACCGGGGAGCTGTTTTTT.

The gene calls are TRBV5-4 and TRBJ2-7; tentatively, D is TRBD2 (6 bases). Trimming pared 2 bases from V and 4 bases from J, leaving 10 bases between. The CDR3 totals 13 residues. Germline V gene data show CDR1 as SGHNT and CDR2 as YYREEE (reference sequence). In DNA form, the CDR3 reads TGTGCCAGCAGCTTTCACGGGGGATACGAGCAGTACTTC. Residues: CASSFHGGYEQYF.

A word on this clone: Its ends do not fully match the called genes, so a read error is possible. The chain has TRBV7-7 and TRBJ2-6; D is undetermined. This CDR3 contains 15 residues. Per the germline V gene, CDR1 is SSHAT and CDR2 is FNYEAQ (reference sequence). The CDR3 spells CASSPAISGANVLTF. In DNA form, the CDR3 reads TGTGCTAGCAGCCCGGCTATTTCTGGGGCCAACGTCCTGACTTTC.

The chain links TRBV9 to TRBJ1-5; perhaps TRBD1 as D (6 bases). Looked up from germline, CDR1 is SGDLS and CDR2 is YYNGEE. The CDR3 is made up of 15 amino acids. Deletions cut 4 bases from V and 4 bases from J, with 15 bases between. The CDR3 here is CASSPSGTPNQPQHF. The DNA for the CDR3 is TGTGCCAGCAGCCCCTCCGGGACACCGAATCAGCCCCAGCATTTT. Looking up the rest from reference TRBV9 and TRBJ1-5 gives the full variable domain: DSGVTQTPKHLITATGQRVTLRCSPRSGDLSVYWYQQSLDQGLQFLIQYYNGEERAKGNILERFSAQQFPDLHSELNLSSLELGDSALYFCASSPSGTPNQPQHFGDGTRLSIL.

CDR3 bases: TGTGCCAGCAGCCCCTCAGGCTGGGGACAGGGACAACTCTATGGCTACACCTTC. Protein sequence: CASSPSGWGQGQLYGYTF. J is TRBJ1-2 and V is TRBV7-9, with TRBD1 matching 9 bases. The CDR3 covers 18 residues. V was pared by 5 bases and J by 4 bases, with 17 bases of the junction left unmatched. Germline V gives CDR1 SEHNR, CDR2 FQNEAQ (reference sequence).

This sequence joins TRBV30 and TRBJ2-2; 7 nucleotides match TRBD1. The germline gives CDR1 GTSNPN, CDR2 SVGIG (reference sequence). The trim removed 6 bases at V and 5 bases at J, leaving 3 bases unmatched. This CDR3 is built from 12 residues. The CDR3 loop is CACDRVTGELFF. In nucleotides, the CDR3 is TGTGCCTGCGACAGGGTGACCGGGGAGCTGTTTTTT.

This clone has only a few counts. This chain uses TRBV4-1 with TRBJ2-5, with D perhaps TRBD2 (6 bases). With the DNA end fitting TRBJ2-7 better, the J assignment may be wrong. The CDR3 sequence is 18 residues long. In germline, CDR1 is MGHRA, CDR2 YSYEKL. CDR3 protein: CASSQALAIESVSYEQYF. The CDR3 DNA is TGCGCCAGCAGCCAAGCACTAGCTATTGAGTCTGTGTCCTACGAGCAGTACTTC.

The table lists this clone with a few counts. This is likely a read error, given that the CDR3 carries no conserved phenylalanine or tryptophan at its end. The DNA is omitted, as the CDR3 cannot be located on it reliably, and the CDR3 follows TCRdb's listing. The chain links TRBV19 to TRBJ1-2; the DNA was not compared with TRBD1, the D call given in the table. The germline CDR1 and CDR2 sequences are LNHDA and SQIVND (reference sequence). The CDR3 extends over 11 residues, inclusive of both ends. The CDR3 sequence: CASSIQRQVAI.

Here the CDR3 reads CASSDRGDANTGELFF. CDR3 DNA: TGTGCCAGCAGCGATCGGGGGGACGCGAACACCGGGGAGCTGTTTTTT. V is TRBV7-9 and J is TRBJ2-2, with 7 positions matching TRBD2. This CDR3 comprises 16 residues. Germline CDR1 and CDR2: SEHNR and FQNEAQ (reference sequence). The J segment lost 0 bases and the V segment lost 5 bases, leaving 6 bases of the junction unmatched.

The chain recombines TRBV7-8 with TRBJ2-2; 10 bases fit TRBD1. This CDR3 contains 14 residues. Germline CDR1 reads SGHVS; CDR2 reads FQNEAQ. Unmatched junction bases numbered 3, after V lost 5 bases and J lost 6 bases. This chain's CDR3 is CASSPGTGAGELFF. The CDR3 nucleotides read TGTGCCAGCAGCCCAGGGACAGGGGCCGGGGAGCTGTTTTTT.

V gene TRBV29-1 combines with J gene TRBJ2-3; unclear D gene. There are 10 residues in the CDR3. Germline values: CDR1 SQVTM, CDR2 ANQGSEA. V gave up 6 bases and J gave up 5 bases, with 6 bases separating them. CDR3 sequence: CSVHIDTQYF. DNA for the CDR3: TGCAGCGTCCACATAGATACGCAGTATTTT.

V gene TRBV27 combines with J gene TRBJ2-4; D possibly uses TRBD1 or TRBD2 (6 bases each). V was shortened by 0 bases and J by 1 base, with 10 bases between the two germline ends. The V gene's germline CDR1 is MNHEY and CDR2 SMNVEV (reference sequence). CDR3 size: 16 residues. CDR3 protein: CASSLSTGAAKNIQYF. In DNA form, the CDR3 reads TGTGCCAGCAGTTTATCGACGGGGGCGGCCAAAAACATTCAGTACTTC.

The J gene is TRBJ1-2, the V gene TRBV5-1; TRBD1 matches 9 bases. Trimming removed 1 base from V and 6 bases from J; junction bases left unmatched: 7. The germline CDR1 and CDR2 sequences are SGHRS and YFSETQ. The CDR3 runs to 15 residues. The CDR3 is CASSLKTGGVDGYTF. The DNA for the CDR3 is TGCGCCAGCAGCTTGAAAACAGGGGGCGTGGATGGCTACACCTTC.

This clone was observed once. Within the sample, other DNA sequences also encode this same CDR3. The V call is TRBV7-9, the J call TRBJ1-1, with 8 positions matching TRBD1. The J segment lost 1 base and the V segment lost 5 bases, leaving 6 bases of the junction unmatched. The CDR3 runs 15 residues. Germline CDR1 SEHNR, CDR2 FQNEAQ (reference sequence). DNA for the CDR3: TGTGCCAGCAGCCCGGACAGGGAGTCGAACACTGAAGCTTTCTTT. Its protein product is CASSPDRESNTEAFF.

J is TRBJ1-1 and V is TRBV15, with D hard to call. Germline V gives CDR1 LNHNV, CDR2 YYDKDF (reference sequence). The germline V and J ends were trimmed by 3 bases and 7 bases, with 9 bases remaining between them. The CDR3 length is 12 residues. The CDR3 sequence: CATSRPLGEAFF. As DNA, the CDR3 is TGTGCCACCAGCAGGCCCCTGGGTGAAGCTTTCTTT.

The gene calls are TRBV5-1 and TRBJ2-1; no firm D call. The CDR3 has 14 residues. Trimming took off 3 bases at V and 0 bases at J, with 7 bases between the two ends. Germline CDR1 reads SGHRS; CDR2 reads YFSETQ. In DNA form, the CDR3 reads TGCGCCAGCAGCTCGCTAGGCTCCTACAATGAGCAGTTCTTC. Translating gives CASSSLGSYNEQFF.

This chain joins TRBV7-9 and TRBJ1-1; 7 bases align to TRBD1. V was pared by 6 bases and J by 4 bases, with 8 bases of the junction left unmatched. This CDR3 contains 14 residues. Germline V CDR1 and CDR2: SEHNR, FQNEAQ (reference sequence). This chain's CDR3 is CASRPTGTVTEAFF. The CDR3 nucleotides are TGTGCCAGCAGACCAACCGGGACAGTCACTGAAGCTTTCTTT.

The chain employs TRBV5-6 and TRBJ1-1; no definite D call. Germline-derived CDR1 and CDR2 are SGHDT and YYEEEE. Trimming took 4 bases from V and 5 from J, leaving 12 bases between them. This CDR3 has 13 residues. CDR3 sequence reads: CASSPPPGTEAFF. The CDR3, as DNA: TGTGCCAGCAGCCCCCCCCCGGGAACTGAAGCTTTCTTT.

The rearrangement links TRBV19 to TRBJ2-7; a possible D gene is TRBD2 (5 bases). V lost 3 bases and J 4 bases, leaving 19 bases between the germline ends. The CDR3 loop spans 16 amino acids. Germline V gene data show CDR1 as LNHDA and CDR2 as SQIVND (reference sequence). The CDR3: CASSIKSGGPGYEQYF. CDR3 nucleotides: TGTGCCAGTAGTATTAAGAGCGGCGGGCCGGGGTACGAGCAGTACTTC.

In DNA form, the CDR3 reads TGTGCCAGCAGCCCGGGACAGTTGGGCTACAATGAGCAGTTCTTC. It translates to CASSPGQLGYNEQFF. The V and J genes are TRBV7-3 and TRBJ2-1, with 7 bases that match TRBD1. The germline V gene has CDR1 SGHTA and CDR2 FQGTGA. The CDR3 totals 15 residues. V gave up 5 bases and J gave up 3 bases; unmatched junction bases: 7.

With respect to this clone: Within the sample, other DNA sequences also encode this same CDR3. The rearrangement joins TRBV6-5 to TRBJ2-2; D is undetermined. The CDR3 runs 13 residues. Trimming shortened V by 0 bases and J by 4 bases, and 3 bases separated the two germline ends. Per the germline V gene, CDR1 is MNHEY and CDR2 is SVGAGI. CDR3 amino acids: CASSYSGTGELFF. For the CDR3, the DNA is TGTGCCAGCAGTTACTCCGGCACCGGGGAGCTGTTTTTT.

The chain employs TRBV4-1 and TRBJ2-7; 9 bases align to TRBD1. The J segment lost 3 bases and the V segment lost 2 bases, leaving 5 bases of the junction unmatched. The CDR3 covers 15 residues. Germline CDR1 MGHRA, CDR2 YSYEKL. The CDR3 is CASSQHPGQGYEQYF. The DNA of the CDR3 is TGCGCCAGCAGCCAACATCCGGGACAGGGCTACGAGCAGTACTTC.

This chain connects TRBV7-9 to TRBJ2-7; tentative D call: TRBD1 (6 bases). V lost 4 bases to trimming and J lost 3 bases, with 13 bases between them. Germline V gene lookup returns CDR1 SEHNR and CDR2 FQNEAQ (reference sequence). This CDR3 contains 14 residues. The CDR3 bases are TGTGCCAGCAGCTCGACAGGAATCTTCTACGAGCAGTACTTC. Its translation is CASSSTGIFYEQYF.

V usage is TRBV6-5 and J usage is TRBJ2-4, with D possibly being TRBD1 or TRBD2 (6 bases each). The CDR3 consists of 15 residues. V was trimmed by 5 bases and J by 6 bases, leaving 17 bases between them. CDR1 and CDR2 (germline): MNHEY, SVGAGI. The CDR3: CASSTSGEAGNIQYF. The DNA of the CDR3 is TGTGCCAGCAGTACTTCAGGGGAAGCGGGAAACATTCAGTACTTC.

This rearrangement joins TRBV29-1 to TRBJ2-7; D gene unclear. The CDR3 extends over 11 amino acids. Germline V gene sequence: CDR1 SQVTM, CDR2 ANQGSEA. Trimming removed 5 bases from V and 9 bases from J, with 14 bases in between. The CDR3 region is CSVHDSMGQYF. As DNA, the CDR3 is TGCAGCGTTCATGACTCTATGGGGCAGTACTTC.

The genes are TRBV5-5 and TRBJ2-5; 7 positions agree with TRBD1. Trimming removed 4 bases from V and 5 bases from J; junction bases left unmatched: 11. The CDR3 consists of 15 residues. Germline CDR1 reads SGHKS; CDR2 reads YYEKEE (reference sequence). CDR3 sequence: CASSVDDRVGETQYF. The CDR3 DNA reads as TGTGCCAGCAGCGTTGACGACAGGGTGGGCGAGACCCAGTACTTC.

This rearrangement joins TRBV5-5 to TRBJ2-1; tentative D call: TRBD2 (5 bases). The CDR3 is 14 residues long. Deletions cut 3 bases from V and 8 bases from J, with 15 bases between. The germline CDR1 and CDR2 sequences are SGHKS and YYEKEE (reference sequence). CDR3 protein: CASSYRVSEDEQFF. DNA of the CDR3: TGTGCCAGCAGCTACCGGGTCTCGGAGGATGAGCAGTTCTTC. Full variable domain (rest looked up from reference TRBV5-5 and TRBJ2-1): DAGVTQSPTHLIKTRGQQVTLRCSPISGHKSVSWYQQVLGQGPQFIFQYYEKEERGRGNFPDRFSARQFPNYSSELNVNALLLGDSALYLCASSYRVSEDEQFFGPGTRLTVL.

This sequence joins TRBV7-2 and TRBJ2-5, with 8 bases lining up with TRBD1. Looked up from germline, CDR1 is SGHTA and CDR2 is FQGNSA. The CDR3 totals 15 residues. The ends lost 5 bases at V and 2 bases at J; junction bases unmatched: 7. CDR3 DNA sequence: TGTGCCAGCAGCCGTTTCGGACAGGGACAAGAGACCCAGTACTTC. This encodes CASSRFGQGQETQYF.